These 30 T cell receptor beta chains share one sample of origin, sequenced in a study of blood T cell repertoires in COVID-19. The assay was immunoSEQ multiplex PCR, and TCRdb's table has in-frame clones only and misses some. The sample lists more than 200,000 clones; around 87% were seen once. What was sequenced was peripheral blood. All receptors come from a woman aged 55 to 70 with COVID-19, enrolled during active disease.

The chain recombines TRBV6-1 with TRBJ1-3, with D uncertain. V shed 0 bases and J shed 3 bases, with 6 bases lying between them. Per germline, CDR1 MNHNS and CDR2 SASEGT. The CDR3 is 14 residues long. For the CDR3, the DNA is TGTGCCAGCAGTGAAGCGGCCCTTGGAAACACCATATATTTT. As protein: CASSEAALGNTIYF.

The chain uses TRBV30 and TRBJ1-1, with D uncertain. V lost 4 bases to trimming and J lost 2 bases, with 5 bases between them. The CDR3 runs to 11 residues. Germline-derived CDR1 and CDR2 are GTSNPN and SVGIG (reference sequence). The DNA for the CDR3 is TGTGCCTGGATGAGTAACACTGAAGCTTTCTTT. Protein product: CAWMSNTEAFF.

CDR3 region: CAISRDRGREKLFF. Written as DNA, the CDR3 is TGTGCCATCAGTCGGGACAGGGGACGAGAAAAACTGTTTTTT. This chain joins TRBV10-3 and TRBJ1-4, with 10 nucleotides matching TRBD1. Germline CDR1 reads ENHRY; CDR2 reads SYGVKD. The CDR3 has 14 residues. J gave up 8 bases and V 5 bases, and 5 bases lay outside the gene matches.

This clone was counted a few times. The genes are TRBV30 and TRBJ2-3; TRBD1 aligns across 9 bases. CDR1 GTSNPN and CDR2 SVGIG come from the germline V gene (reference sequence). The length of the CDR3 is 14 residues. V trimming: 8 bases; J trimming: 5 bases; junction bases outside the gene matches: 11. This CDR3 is CALKPGQGLDTQYF. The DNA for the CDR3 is TGTGCCCTGAAACCGGGACAGGGTTTAGATACGCAGTATTTT.

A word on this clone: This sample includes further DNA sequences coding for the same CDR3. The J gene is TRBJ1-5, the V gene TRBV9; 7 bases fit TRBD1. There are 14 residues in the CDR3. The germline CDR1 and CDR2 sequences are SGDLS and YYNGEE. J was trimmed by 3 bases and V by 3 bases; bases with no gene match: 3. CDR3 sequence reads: CASSGGQSNQPQHF. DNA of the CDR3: TGTGCCAGCAGCGGGGGACAGTCCAATCAGCCCCAGCATTTT.

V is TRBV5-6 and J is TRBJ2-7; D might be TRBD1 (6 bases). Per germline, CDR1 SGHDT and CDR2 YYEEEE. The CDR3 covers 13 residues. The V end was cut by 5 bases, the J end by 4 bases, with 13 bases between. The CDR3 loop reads CASSTNTGYEQYF. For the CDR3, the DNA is TGTGCCAGCAGTACCAACACAGGGTACGAGCAGTACTTC. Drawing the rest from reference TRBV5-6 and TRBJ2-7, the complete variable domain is DAGVTQSPTHLIKTRGQQVTLRCSPKSGHDTVSWYQQALGQGPQFIFQYYEEEERQRGNFPDRFSGHQFPNYSSELNVNALLLGDSALYLCASSTNTGYEQYFGPGTRLTVT.

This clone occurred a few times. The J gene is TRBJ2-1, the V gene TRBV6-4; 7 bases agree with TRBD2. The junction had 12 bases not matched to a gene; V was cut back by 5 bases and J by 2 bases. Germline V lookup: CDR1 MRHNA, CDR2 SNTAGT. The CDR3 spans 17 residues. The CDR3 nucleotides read TGTGCCAGCAGTCGCGGATCTAGCGGCGCTACCTACAATGAGCAGTTCTTC. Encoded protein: CASSRGSSGATYNEQFF.

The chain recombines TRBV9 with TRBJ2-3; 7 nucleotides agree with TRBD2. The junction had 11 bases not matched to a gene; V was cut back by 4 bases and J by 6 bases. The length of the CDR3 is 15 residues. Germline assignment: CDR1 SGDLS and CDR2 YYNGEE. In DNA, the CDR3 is TGTGCCAGCAGCCCCGATAGCGGGCTCATGGATACGCAGTATTTT. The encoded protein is CASSPDSGLMDTQYF.

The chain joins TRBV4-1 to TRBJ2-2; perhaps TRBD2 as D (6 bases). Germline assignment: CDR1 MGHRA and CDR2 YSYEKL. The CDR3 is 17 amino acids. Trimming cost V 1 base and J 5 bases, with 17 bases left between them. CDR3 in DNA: TGCGCCAGCAGCCAAGTGAACGGAGGGGTTAGGACCGGGGAGCTGTTTTTT. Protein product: CASSQVNGGVRTGELFF.

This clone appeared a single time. DNA for the CDR3: TGTGCCAGCAGCCCACAGGGGTACACTGAAGCTTTCTTT. As protein: CASSPQGYTEAFF. The rearrangement joins TRBV4-2 to TRBJ1-1; 7 nucleotides agree with TRBD1. There are 13 residues in the CDR3. Germline-derived CDR1 and CDR2 are LGHNA and YNFKEQ. J was trimmed by 3 bases and V by 4 bases; bases with no gene match: 2.

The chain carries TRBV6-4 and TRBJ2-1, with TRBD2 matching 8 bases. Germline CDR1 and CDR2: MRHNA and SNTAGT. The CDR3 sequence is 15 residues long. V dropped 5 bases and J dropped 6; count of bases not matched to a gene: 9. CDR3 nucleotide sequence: TGTGCCAGCAGTCCGGACGTAGCGGGGTCCAATGAGCAGTTCTTC. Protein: CASSPDVAGSNEQFF.

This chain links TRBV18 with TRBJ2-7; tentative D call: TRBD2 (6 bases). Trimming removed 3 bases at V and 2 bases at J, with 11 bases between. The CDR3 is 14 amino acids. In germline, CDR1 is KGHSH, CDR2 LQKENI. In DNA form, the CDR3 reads TGTGCCAGCTCACCGGCGGGACGGCCCTACGAGCAGTACTTC. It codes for CASSPAGRPYEQYF.

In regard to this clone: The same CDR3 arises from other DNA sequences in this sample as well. CDR3 coding DNA: TGTGCCAGCAGTGAGGTCAGGGGGAACACTGAAGCTTTCTTT. Translated, it gives CASSEVRGNTEAFF. The V call is TRBV2, the J call TRBJ1-1, with D perhaps matching TRBD1 (6 bases). This CDR3 has 14 amino acids. Trimming cost V 3 bases and J 1 base, with 9 bases left between them. Germline assignment: CDR1 SNHLY and CDR2 FYNNEI.

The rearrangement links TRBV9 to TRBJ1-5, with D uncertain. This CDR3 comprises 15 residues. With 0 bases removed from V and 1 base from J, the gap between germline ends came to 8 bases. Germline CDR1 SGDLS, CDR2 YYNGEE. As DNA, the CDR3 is TGTGCCAGCAGCGTAGCGGGGATAAGCAATCAGCCCCAGCATTTT. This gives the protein CASSVAGISNQPQHF.

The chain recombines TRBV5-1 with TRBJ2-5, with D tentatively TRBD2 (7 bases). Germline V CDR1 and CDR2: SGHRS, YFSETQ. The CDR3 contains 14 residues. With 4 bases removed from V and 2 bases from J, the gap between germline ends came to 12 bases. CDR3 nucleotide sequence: TGCGCCAGCAGCAGGGGGGGACAACAAGAGACCCAGTACTTC. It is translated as CASSRGGQQETQYF.

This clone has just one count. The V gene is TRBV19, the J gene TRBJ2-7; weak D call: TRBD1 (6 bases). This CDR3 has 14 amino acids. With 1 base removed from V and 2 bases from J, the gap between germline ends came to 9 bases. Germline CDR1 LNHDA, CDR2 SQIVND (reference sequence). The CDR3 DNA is TGTGCCAGTAGTATAGGGACAGCGACCTACGAGCAGTACTTC. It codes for CASSIGTATYEQYF.

CDR3: CASSLTGTTEAFF. The CDR3, as DNA: TGTGCCAGCAGCTTAACAGGGACCACTGAAGCTTTCTTT. The rearrangement links TRBV7-9 to TRBJ1-1; tentatively, D is TRBD1 (6 bases). Trimming took 2 bases from V and 4 from J, leaving 8 bases between them. The CDR3 length is 13 residues. CDR1 and CDR2 (germline): SEHNR, FQNEAQ (reference sequence).

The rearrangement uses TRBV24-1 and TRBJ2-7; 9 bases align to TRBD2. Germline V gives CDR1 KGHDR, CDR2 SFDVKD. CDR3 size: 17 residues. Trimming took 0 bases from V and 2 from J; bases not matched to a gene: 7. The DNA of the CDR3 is TGTGCCACCAGTGATTTGCGAGTCTTAGCGGGAGCCTACGAGCAGTACTTC. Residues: CATSDLRVLAGAYEQYF.

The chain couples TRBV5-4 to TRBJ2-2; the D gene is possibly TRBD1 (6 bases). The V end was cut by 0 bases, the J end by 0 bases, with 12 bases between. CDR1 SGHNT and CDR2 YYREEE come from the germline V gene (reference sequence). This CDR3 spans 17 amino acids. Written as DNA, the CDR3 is TGTGCCAGCAGCTTGGGGGCCGGGACACCGAACACCGGGGAGCTGTTTTTT. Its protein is CASSLGAGTPNTGELFF.

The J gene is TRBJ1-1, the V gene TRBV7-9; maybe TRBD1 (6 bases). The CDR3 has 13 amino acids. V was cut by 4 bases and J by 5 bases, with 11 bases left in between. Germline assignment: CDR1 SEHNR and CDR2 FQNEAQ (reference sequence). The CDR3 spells CASSSNRVTEAFF. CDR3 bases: TGTGCCAGCAGCTCGAACAGGGTTACTGAAGCTTTCTTT.

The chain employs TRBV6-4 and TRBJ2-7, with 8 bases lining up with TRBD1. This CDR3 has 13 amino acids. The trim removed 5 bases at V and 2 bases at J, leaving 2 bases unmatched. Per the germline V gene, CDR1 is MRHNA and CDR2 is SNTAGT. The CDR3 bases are TGTGCCAGCAGTTACAGGGGGACCTACGAGCAGTACTTC. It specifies CASSYRGTYEQYF.

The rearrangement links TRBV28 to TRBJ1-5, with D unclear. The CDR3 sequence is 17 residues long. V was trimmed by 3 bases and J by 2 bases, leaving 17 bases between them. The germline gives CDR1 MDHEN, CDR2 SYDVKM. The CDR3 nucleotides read TGTGCCAGCAGTTTCTCGGGATTTCGACGTGGCAATCAGCCCCAGCATTTT. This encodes CASSFSGFRRGNQPQHF.

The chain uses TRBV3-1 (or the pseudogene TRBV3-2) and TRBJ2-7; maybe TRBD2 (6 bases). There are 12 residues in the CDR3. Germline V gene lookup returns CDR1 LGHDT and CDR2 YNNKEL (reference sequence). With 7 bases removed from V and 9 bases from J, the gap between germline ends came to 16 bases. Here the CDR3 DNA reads TGTGCCAGCACGGGAGCCGGGATTGGGCAGTACTTC. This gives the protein CASTGAGIGQYF.

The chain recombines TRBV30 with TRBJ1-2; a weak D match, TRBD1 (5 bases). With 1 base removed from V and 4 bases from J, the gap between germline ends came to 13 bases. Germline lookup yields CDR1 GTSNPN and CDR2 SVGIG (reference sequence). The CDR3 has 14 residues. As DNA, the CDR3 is TGTGCCTGGAGTGCCAGGGTTTTGCCCTATGGCTACACCTTC. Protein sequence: CAWSARVLPYGYTF.

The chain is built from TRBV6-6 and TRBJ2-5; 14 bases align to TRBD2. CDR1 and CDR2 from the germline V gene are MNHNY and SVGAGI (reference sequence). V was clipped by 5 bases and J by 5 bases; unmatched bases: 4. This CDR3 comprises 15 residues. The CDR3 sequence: CASSQGLAGVETQYF. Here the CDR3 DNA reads TGTGCCAGCAGTCAGGGACTAGCGGGAGTTGAGACCCAGTACTTC.

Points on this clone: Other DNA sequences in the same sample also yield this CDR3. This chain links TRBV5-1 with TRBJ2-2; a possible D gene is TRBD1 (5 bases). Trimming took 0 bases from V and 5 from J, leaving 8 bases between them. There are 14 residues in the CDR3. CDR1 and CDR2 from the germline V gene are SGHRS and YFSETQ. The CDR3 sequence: CASSLAGQTGELFF. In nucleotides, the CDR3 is TGCGCCAGCAGCTTGGCAGGACAAACCGGGGAGCTGTTTTTT.

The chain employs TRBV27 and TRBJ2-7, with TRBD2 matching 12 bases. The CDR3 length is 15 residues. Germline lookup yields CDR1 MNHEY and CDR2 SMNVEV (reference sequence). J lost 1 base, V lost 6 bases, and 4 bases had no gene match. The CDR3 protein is CASSGLAGRSYEQYF. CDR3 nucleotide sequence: TGTGCCAGCAGCGGACTAGCGGGAAGGTCCTACGAGCAGTACTTC.

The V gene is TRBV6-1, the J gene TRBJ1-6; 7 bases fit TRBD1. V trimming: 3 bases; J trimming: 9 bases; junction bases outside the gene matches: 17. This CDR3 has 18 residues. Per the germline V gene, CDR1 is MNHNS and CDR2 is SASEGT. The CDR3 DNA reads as TGTGCCAGCAGTGATTTTCTCGGGACAGACCTCGCGGGTTCACCCCTCCACTTT. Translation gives CASSDFLGTDLAGSPLHF.

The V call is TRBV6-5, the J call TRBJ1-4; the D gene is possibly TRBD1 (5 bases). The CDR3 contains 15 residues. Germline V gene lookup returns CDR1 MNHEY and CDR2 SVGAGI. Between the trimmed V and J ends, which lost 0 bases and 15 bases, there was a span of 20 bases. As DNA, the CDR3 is TGTGCCAGCAGTTACTCCTGGCAGGGTAGAACTCGATTGTTTTTT. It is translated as CASSYSWQGRTRLFF.

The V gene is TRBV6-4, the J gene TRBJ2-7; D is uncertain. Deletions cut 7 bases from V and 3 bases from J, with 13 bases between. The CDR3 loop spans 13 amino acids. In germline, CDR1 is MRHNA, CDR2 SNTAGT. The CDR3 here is CASIRGSCYEQYF. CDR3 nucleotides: TGTGCCAGCATACGCGGAAGCTGCTACGAGCAGTACTTC.